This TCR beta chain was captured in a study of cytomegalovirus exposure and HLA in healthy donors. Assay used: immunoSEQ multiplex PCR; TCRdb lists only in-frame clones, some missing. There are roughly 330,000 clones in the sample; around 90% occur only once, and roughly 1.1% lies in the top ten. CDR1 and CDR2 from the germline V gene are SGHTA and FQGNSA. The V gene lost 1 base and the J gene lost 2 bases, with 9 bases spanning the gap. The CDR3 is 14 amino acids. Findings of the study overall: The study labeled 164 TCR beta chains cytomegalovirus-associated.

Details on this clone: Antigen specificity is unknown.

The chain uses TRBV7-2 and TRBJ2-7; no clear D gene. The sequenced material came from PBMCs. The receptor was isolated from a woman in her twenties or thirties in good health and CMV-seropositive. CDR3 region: CASSLVVPTYEQYF. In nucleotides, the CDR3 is TGTGCCAGCAGCTTAGTAGTCCCCACCTACGAGCAGTACTTC.